A selection of T cell receptor beta chains follows, all from one sample in a study of graft-versus-host responses after intestinal transplantation. Which antigens these TCRs recognize remains unknown. The assay was immunoSEQ multiplex PCR, and TCRdb's table has in-frame clones only and misses some. This table holds about 96,000 clones, 92% found once. Sequences were derived from unstimulated CD4+ T cells sorted from spleen or lymph node cells, sampled before intestinal transplant. The receptors originated from a human donor who received an intestinal transplant. CDR3s leave out the opening cysteine and the closing phenylalanine or tryptophan.

>TRBV7-2
ASSPRAGAVLYGYT
>TRBV2
ASRVPIQWEESSYEQY
>TRBV29-1
SVGGEGSMETQY
>TRBV5-4
ASHQPGPTYEQY
>TRBV7-2
ASSLSRQGDGYT
>TRBV28
ASSRQGFPYEQY
>TRBV7-2
ASSLGGLAVLNEQF
>TRBV9
ASSFDRANYGYT
>TRBV6-1
ASSVHYEQF
>TRBV25-1
ASSDVITWEQY
>TRBV6-1
ASSELGARAKNIQY
>TRBV19
ASSTGGSREQY
>TRBV28
ASSPSGLHSYEQY
>TRBV6-1
ASTDRYPNYGYT
>TRBV5-1
ASSLDAGTSGRVGTDTQY
>TRBV6-5
ASSQGYGNQPQH
>TRBV19
ASTTSGGTPYNEQF
>TRBV18
ASSPIRGEINEKLF
>TRBV5-1
ASSLVGQGLGEQY
>TRBV10-3
AISKWAPGQDQETQY
>TRBV18
ASSPYTDTQY
>TRBV2
ASTGQGVYEQY
>TRBV7-8
ASSLESSNQPQH
>TRBV6-5
ASSKTGTANYGYT
>TRBV9
ASSVWGDRLNEQF
>TRBV28
ASSLVGPADYEQY
>TRBV7-2
ASSLGFYGQKNNEQF
>TRBV21-1
ASSKAVTRTGGNGYT
>TRBV28
ASSLFTEAF
>TRBV6-1
ASSERADNEQF
>TRBV5-1
ASSLEQGINYGYT
>TRBV30
AWSVYRPNEQF
>TRBV7-8
ASSYRDFQETQY
>TRBV5-1
ASTYNPGATGELF
>TRBV18
ASSAPTSQETQY
>TRBV7-8
ASSPMGWGGPLNQPQH
>TRBV5-1
ASSLTLAGGPGDTQY
>TRBV10-1
ASSRSNSYNEQF
>TRBV19
ASSSIRAGSYEQY